The 4 T cell receptor beta chains below come from one sample, sequenced in a study of somatic mutations in cytotoxic T cells in rheumatoid arthritis. Produced via immunoSEQ multiplex PCR; TCRdb's table is partial and in-frame only. Here the sample spans about 20,000 clones, roughly nine tenths being singletons. Material for sequencing was CD8+ T cells sorted from blood. Every receptor here comes from a man aged 40-55 years in good health.

CDR3 residues: CATLRVGEDTEAFF. The CDR3 DNA reads as TGTGCCACTTTAAGAGTAGGGGAAGACACTGAAGCTTTCTTT. The chain uses TRBV6-6 and TRBJ1-1; TRBD1 might be the D (5 bases). V lost 10 bases and J lost 3, with 18 bases in between. This CDR3 region has 14 residues. The germline gives CDR1 MNHNY, CDR2 SVGAGI (reference sequence).

The J gene is TRBJ2-3, the V gene TRBV28, with 12 bases aligning to TRBD2. CDR3 size: 22 residues. V shed 3 bases and J 0 bases; nucleotides not matched to a gene: 19. Germline V gives CDR1 MDHEN, CDR2 SYDVKM. The CDR3 sequence: CASSFSVEPGLAGSSSTDTQYF. Here the CDR3 DNA reads TGTGCCAGCAGTTTCTCGGTAGAACCAGGACTAGCGGGAAGCTCTAGCACAGATACGCAGTATTTT. Complete variable domain (other parts from reference TRBV28 and TRBJ2-3): DVKVTQSSRYLVKRTGEKVFLECVQDMDHENMFWYRQDPGLGLRLIYFSYDVKMKEKGDIPEGYSVSREKKERFSLILESASTNQTSMYLCASSFSVEPGLAGSSSTDTQYFGPGTRLTVL.

In this sample, this clone turned up once. The gene calls are TRBV4-1 and TRBJ1-5; TRBD1 agrees at 7 bases. CDR3 length: 14 residues. Trimming removed 4 bases from V and 4 bases from J; junction bases left unmatched: 4. Germline lookup yields CDR1 MGHRA and CDR2 YSYEKL. The CDR3 nucleotides read TGCGCCAGCAGCCCTCGACAGGGAAATCAGCCCCAGCATTTT. This encodes CASSPRQGNQPQHF.

J is TRBJ1-5 and V is TRBV6-5, with unresolved D. The CDR3 extends over 12 amino acids. V was trimmed by 0 bases and J by 7 bases, leaving 4 bases between them. CDR1 is MNHEY, CDR2 SVGAGI, per germline. CDR3 protein: CASSYSPQPQHF. DNA for the CDR3: TGTGCCAGCAGTTACTCGCCCCAGCCCCAGCATTTT.